This entry describes one T cell receptor beta chain. As yet, its antigen is unknown. The V gene lost 2 bases and the J gene lost 5 bases, with 18 bases spanning the gap. CDR3 length: 15 residues. CDR1 and CDR2 (germline): GTSNPN, SVGIG (reference sequence). The assay was immunoSEQ multiplex PCR, and TCRdb's table has in-frame clones only and misses some. The sample contains roughly 4,700 clones, 20% to 30% of which appear only once. This specimen comes from a study of sequential checkpoint blockade in melanoma. Study information: Randomization was 1:1 between first-line nivolumab→ipilimumab and ipilimumab→nivolumab. DNA from 95 or so pretreatment tumor samples underwent TCRβ immunosequencing. Roughly 20 patients had tumor biopsies before treatment and at week 13. Study-level points and caveats: In arm A, pretreatment tumor clonality was associated with response.

Treatment noted: randomized to nivolumab then ipilimumab (arm A) or the reverse (arm B). The V and J genes are TRBV30 and TRBJ1-2; maybe TRBD1 (6 bases). Sequencing used tumor tissue (inferred from file names), obtained from a patient given nivolumab and ipilimumab in sequence. The sequence was collected from a human donor with melanoma. CDR3: CAWSKRGERGYGYTF. CDR3 nucleotide sequence: TGTGCCTGGAGTAAAAGGGGGGAAAGAGGGTATGGCTACACCTTC.